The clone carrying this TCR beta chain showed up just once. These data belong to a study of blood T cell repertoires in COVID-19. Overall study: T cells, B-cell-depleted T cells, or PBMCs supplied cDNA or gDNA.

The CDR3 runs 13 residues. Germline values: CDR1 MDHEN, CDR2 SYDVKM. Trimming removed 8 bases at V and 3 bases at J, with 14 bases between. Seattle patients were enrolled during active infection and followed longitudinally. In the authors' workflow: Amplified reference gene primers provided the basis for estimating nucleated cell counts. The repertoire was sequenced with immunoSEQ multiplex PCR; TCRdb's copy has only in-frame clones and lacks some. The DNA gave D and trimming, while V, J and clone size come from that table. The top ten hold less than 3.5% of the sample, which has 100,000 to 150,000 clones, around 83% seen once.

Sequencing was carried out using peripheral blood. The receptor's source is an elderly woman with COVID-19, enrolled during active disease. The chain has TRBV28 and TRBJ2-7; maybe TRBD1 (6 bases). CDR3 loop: CASLPGHGYEQYF. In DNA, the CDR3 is TGTGCCAGCCTACCGGGACATGGCTACGAGCAGTACTTC.